These T cell receptor beta chains were read from a single sample in a study of T-cell memory formation after mild COVID-19. TCRdb fed the 5' RACE reads into MiXCR, producing one record per CDR3 protein. The sample holds approximately 430,000 distinct CDR3 sequences; less than 25% are singletons and the top ten take about an eighth. The sample taken for sequencing was PBMCs or a T cell subset sorted from them (not recorded which). Every receptor here comes from an adult woman who had mild COVID-19 (a few samples of this study predate the infection). Cell type and time point are not known. Both conserved end residues are part of each CDR3. The order of the fields is CDR3 length, J gene, V gene, CDR3 protein.

>12|TRBJ2-7|TRBV12-3/TRBV12-4
CASSLGTGAVNF
>14|TRBJ2-2|TRBV24-1
CATSEPTPTGELFF
>13|TRBJ2-7|TRBV29-1
CSVLGQGGYEQYF
>12|TRBJ2-1|TRBV12-3/TRBV12-4
CASSDQGVEQFF
>13|TRBJ2-1|TRBV7-3
CASSLTGVDEQFF
>13|TRBJ2-5|TRBV6-2/TRBV6-3
CASSKQGKETQYF
>12|TRBJ2-7|TRBV5-1
CASSATAYEQYF
>18|TRBJ2-2|TRBV29-1
CSVEIGTGSGGLAGELFF
>14|TRBJ1-5|TRBV5-1
CASSLSGPNQPQHF
>16|TRBJ2-2|TRBV7-9
CASSFPQGLNTGELFF
>14|TRBJ1-2|TRBV12-3/TRBV12-4
CASRNYGVEGGYTF
>11|TRBJ2-7|TRBV30
CAGKHAYEQYF
>13|TRBJ1-6|TRBV7-6
CASSPVWGSPLHF
>15|TRBJ1-3|TRBV7-6
CASSLATGGGNTIYF
>15|TRBJ1-1|TRBV12-3/TRBV12-4
CASSHVYRVNTEAFF
>12|TRBJ2-3|TRBV5-1
CASSIRTDTQYF
>13|TRBJ2-2|TRBV7-9
CASRPGGTGELFF
>16|TRBJ2-3|TRBV12-3/TRBV12-4
CASSPGLGRGTDTQYF
>18|TRBJ2-3|TRBV29-1
CSVAGTSGRESGTDTQYF
>16|TRBJ2-5|TRBV15
CATSRTRTGTEETQYF